This TCR beta chain derives from a study of cytomegalovirus exposure and HLA in healthy donors. General observations from the study: One variant, a missense change in DCLRE1C, was linked in a later analysis to TCR beta V- and J-gene trimming. In a later analysis, across HLA loci, associated TCR counts were highest for DRB1, lowest for HLA-C. CMV serostatus was the sole immune exposure information available.

The V and J ends lost 3 bases and 3 bases respectively, with 15 bases between them. The CDR3 runs 15 residues. Germline V gene data show CDR1 as LNHDA and CDR2 as SQIVND (reference sequence). In its sample, this clone was seen once. Its antigen is as yet unknown. Researchers ran the PCR with 60 Vbeta and 13 Jbeta primers. The protocol was immunoSEQ multiplex PCR, while the TCRdb copy is restricted to in-frame clones and leaves out a portion. There are around 200,000 clones in the sample; approximately 83% occur only once, and roughly 10% lies in the top ten. The sequencing sample was made of PBMCs. The TCR was taken from a woman in her fifties or sixties in good health and CMV-seropositive. The chain recombines TRBV19 with TRBJ2-7, with TRBD1 as a possible D gene (5 bases). CDR3 sequence reads: CASSIGTGQVYEQYF. The CDR3 DNA follows: TGTGCCAGTAGTATCGGTACAGGCCAAGTCTACGAGCAGTACTTC.